The text below deals with one TCR beta chain. Sequencing used immunoSEQ multiplex PCR; TCRdb keeps in-frame clones, though not all of them. This table holds approximately 400,000 clones, less than 90% found once. The study recruited people aged roughly 18 to 100 years across around 24 US areas. Symptom resolution, clearance, or two negative PCRs marked donors in Cohort 3 as recovered. The data originate from a study of blood T cell repertoires in COVID-19. The overall study: From T cells, B-cell-depleted T cells, or PBMCs came the material, which was cDNA or gDNA.

Trimming took off 0 bases at V and 4 bases at J, with 13 bases between the two ends. Germline values: CDR1 SGHRS, CDR2 YFSETQ. The CDR3 length is 16 residues. Sequencing was performed on PBMCs or T cells enriched from blood (not recorded which). This clonotype was sampled from a woman in her fifties or sixties who had recovered from COVID-19. J is TRBJ1-4 and V is TRBV5-1, with D maybe TRBD1 (6 bases). CDR3 DNA sequence: TGCGCCAGCAGCTTGGGGGCAGGGGCAAGTAATGAAAAACTGTTTTTT. Amino acid sequence: CASSLGAGASNEKLFF.